The T cell receptor (beta chain) under discussion was sequenced for a study of blood T cells in healthy people across ages. This CDR3 comprises 14 residues. Losses at the gene ends were 5 bases for V and 5 bases for J; bases not matched to a gene: 10. CDR1 and CDR2 (germline): SQVTM, ANQGSEA. Primed by a sample-barcoded 5' primer and a J-beta primer mix, a second PCR proceeded for 7 to 11 cycles. TCRdb re-called the 5' RACE reads through MiXCR, storing one row per CDR3 protein. This table has fewer than 900,000 distinct CDR3 sequences, 45% to 50% appearing once. The chain carries TRBV29-1 and TRBJ2-3; 7 nucleotides agree with TRBD1. The source material was blood. The receptor's source is a woman in her sixties or seventies in good health. CDR3 loop: CSVIVTGRGDTQYF. The CDR3 coding sequence is TGCAGCGTTATCGTGACAGGGCGAGGAGATACGCAGTATTTT.